The rows below give T cell receptor beta chains drawn from one sample of a study of CD8+CD57+ T cells in acquired aplastic anemia. TCRdb passed the reads through MiXCR, listing each CDR3 protein once. This table holds about 180,000 distinct CDR3 sequences, roughly 43% found once. The sequenced sample consisted of sorted CD4+, CD8+, or CD8+CD57+ T cells (not recorded which) from PBMCs. Receptors were obtained from a human donor with aplastic anemia. CDR3s include the opening cysteine and the closing phenylalanine or tryptophan. The D gene is left open where the match is weak. The size of a clone is reported for some rows only, either as once, few or many, or as a class for expanded clones.

J gene | V gene | clone size | D gene | CDR3 DNA | CDR3 protein
TRBJ2-7 | TRBV29-1 | - | - | TGCAGCGTTGAAGACGGTACCTACGAGCAGTACTTC | CSVEDGTYEQYF
TRBJ2-1 | TRBV5-8 | few | TRBD2 | TGTGCCAGCAGCTTGGCCCGGGAGGGACTGATTTACAATGAGCAGTTCTTC | CASSLAREGLIYNEQFF
TRBJ2-7 | TRBV19 | - | TRBD2 | TGTGCCAGTAGTATGGTAGCGGGTTTATCCTACGAGCAGTACTTC | CASSMVAGLSYEQYF
TRBJ2-3 | TRBV20-1 | many | - | TGCAGTGCTACAAGGGACTTCACAGATACGCAGTATTTT | CSATRDFTDTQYF
TRBJ2-7 | TRBV2 | - | - | TGTGCCAGCAGCGGGGGGCCCAACGAGCAGTACTTC | CASSGGPNEQYF
TRBJ2-3 | TRBV29-1 | - | - | TGCAGCGTTGGAGGGGGACCAACAGATACGCAGTATTTT | CSVGGGPTDTQYF
TRBJ2-3 | TRBV5-6 | many | - | TGTGCCAGCAGCCCTACTCCTCGGGATACGCAGTATTTT | CASSPTPRDTQYF
TRBJ1-2 | TRBV6-2/TRBV6-3 | few | - | TGTGCCAGCAGCCGGGACCCTAACTATGGCTACACCTTC | CASSRDPNYGYTF
TRBJ2-6 | TRBV11-2 | few | TRBD1 | TGTGCCAGCAGCTCGCCTCGGGACAGCCACTCCTCTGGGGCCAACGTCCTGACTTTC | CASSSPRDSHSSGANVLTF
TRBJ1-6 | TRBV5-1 | - | - | TGCGCCAGCAGCAGGGGTACTAGCTCCTATAATTCACCCCTCCACTTT | CASSRGTSSYNSPLHF
TRBJ2-7 | TRBV19 | - | TRBD2 | TGTGCCAGTAGTGAGGCTAGCGGGGCCAGCTACGAGCAGTACTTC | CASSEASGASYEQYF
TRBJ2-5 | TRBV10-3 | - | - | TGTGCCATCAGTGACCGGGACAACCAAGAGACCCAGTACTTC | CAISDRDNQETQYF
TRBJ2-1 | TRBV2 | - | - | TGTGCCAGCAGTCTAGTACTCAAACCCTACAATGAGCAGTTCTTC | CASSLVLKPYNEQFF
TRBJ2-5 | TRBV19 | - | - | TGTGCCAGTACCCCGGACAGGACTACAGAGACCCAGTACTTC | CASTPDRTTETQYF
TRBJ1-2 | TRBV20-1 | - | - | TGCAGTGCCGGGGGCCAGGCATATGGCTACACCTTC | CSAGGQAYGYTF
TRBJ1-3 | TRBV7-3 | many | - | TGTGCCAGCAGCTTAGATAGGGGTGTATCGGGAAACACCATATATTTT | CASSLDRGVSGNTIYF
TRBJ1-1 | TRBV15 | - | - | TGTGCCACCAGCAGAGGGGCAGGCGTTATTTCTGAAGCTTTCTTT | CATSRGAGVISEAFF